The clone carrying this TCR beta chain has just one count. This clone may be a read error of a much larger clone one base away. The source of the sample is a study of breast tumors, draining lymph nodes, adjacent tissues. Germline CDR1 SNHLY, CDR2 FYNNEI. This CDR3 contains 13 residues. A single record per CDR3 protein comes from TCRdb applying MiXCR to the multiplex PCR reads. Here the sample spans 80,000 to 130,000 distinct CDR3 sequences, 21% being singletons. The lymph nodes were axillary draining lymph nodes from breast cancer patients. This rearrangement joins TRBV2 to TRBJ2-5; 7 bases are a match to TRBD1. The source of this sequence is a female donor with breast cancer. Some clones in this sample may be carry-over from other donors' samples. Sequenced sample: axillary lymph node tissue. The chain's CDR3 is CTSDMGQQETQYF. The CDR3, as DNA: TGTACCAGCGATATGGGACAGCAAGAGACCCAGTACTTC.